Below are 6 T cell receptor beta chains sequenced from a single sample in a study of T cells expressing NK-cell markers. TCRdb reprocessed the 5' RACE reads and keeps a single row for each CDR3 protein, giving no DNA. The specimen's table records 550,000 to 600,000 distinct CDR3 sequences. Sequencing was carried out using blood T cells: a sorted CD56 or NKG2C T cell subset, CD4+ or CD8+ T cells, or bulk PBMC T cells (not recorded which). These receptors were obtained from a man younger than 35 in good health.

This chain links TRBV28 with TRBJ1-5. In germline, CDR1 is MDHEN, CDR2 SYDVKM. CDR3 length: 12 amino acids. The CDR3 sequence: CGAGGAYQPQHF.

The genes are TRBV12-3 or TRBV12-4 and TRBJ2-7; TCRdb gives TRBD1 as the D gene, but with no DNA this cannot be confirmed. The CDR3 runs to 15 residues. Here the CDR3 reads CASTDRAQTLGEQYF.

The chain couples TRBV10-3 to TRBJ2-1; TCRdb calls TRBD1, which cannot be checked without DNA. The CDR3 extends over 15 amino acids. CDR1 is ENHRY, CDR2 SYGVKD, per germline. The CDR3: CAISSDRSLNNEQFF.

This chain links TRBV7-9 with TRBJ2-1; TCRdb returns TRBD1, unconfirmable since there is no DNA. The CDR3 loop spans 15 amino acids. Germline values: CDR1 SEHNR, CDR2 FQNEAQ (reference sequence). CDR3 loop: CASSLWDRVKNEQFF. The variable domain in full, with the rest retrieved from reference TRBV7-9 and TRBJ2-1, is DTGVSQNPRHKITKRGQNVTFRCDPISEHNRLYWYRQTLGQGPEFLTYFQNEAQLEKSRLLSDRFSAERPKGSFSTLEIQRTEQGDSAMYLCASSLWDRVKNEQFFGPGTRLTVL.

This rearrangement joins TRBV6-2 or TRBV6-3 to TRBJ2-1; TCRdb designates TRBD2, a call that cannot be tested without DNA. The CDR3 has 14 residues. Germline CDR1 and CDR2: MNHEY and SVGEGT. The CDR3 sequence is CASGDGGGSSEQFF.

The rearrangement links TRBV3-1 to TRBJ2-1. The CDR3 has 13 residues. Germline loops: CDR1 LGHDT, CDR2 YNNKEL (reference sequence). CDR3 amino acids: CASSQDRSSEQFF.